These 10 T cell receptor beta chains were sequenced from one sample in a study of somatic mutations in cytotoxic T cells in rheumatoid arthritis. Here immunoSEQ multiplex PCR was the method, and the copy in TCRdb shows in-frame clones only, minus some. The sample has about 17,000 clones, around 80% seen once. Sequenced material: CD8+ T cells sorted from blood. These receptors were obtained from an adult with rheumatoid arthritis.

The gene calls are TRBV29-1 and TRBJ2-7, with 7 bases aligning to TRBD1. V shed 6 bases, J shed 0 bases, and the junction held 11 bases outside the gene matches. The germline V gene has CDR1 SQVTM and CDR2 ANQGSEA. The CDR3 runs to 15 residues. The CDR3: CSVATGTESSYEQYF. CDR3 bases: TGCAGCGTCGCCACCGGGACAGAAAGCTCCTACGAGCAGTACTTC.

With respect to this clone: At the DNA level, this CDR3 is encoded by other sequences in the same sample as well. This chain joins TRBV19 and TRBJ1-2; no clear D gene. The CDR3 loop spans 10 amino acids. The V end lost 7 bases, the J end lost 4 bases, and 4 bases lay between the germline ends. Germline V gene lookup returns CDR1 LNHDA and CDR2 SQIVND (reference sequence). The CDR3 nucleotides read TGTGCCAGTAAGGGCTATGGCTACACCTTC. Its translation is CASKGYGYTF. Looking up the rest from reference TRBV19 and TRBJ1-2 gives the full variable domain: DGGITQSPKYLFRKEGQNVTLSCEQNLNHDAMYWYRQDPGQGLRLIYYSQIVNDFQKGDIAEGYSVSREKKESFPLTVTSAQKNPTAFYLCASKGYGYTFGSGTRLTVV.

The chain couples TRBV28 to TRBJ1-1; D may be TRBD1 (6 bases). Trimming took off 7 bases at V and 1 base at J, with 25 bases between the two ends. The CDR3 contains 18 residues. Germline assignment: CDR1 MDHEN and CDR2 SYDVKM. This chain's CDR3 is CASINWVFRGRGNTEAFF. CDR3 DNA: TGTGCCAGCATAAACTGGGTATTCAGGGGAAGGGGGAACACTGAAGCTTTCTTT.

This rearrangement joins TRBV5-6 to TRBJ2-1; no clear D. This CDR3 is built from 11 residues. Trimming removed 0 bases at V and 10 bases at J, with 5 bases between. Germline values: CDR1 SGHDT, CDR2 YYEEEE. The CDR3 region is CASSLAREQFF. The CDR3 bases are TGTGCCAGCAGCTTGGCTCGAGAGCAGTTCTTC.

This chain links TRBV5-1 with TRBJ2-7; D call uncertain. Germline loops: CDR1 SGHRS, CDR2 YFSETQ. Trimming pared 0 bases from V and 0 bases from J, leaving 10 bases between. The length of the CDR3 is 15 residues. The CDR3 nucleotides are TGCGCCAGCAGCTTGGGGGGTGTTAGCTCCTACGAGCAGTACTTC. This sequence encodes CASSLGGVSSYEQYF.

The V gene is TRBV7-9, the J gene TRBJ2-2, with 11 bases fitting TRBD1. CDR1 and CDR2 from the germline V gene are SEHNR and FQNEAQ (reference sequence). The J segment lost 6 bases and the V segment lost 6 bases, leaving 6 bases of the junction unmatched. This CDR3 is built from 15 residues. CDR3 nucleotides: TGTGCCAGCAGACCCGGGACAGGGGGGCCCGGGGAGCTGTTTTTT. It encodes CASRPGTGGPGELFF. Full variable domain (rest looked up from reference TRBV7-9 and TRBJ2-2): DTGVSQNPRHKITKRGQNVTFRCDPISEHNRLYWYRQTLGQGPEFLTYFQNEAQLEKSRLLSDRFSAERPKGSFSTLEIQRTEQGDSAMYLCASRPGTGGPGELFFGEGSRLTVL.

The gene calls are TRBV4-1 and TRBJ1-2; no reliable D call. V lost 3 bases and J lost 5, with 10 bases in between. Germline lookup yields CDR1 MGHRA and CDR2 YSYEKL. This CDR3 has 13 amino acids. The chain's CDR3 is CASSHQREYGYTF. The CDR3, as DNA: TGCGCCAGCAGCCACCAGCGAGAATATGGCTACACCTTC.

This chain links TRBV9 with TRBJ1-2; a weak D match, TRBD1 (6 bases). The V end lost 3 bases, the J end lost 5 bases, and 14 bases lay between the germline ends. Germline V gives CDR1 SGDLS, CDR2 YYNGEE. This CDR3 is built from 14 residues. CDR3 sequence: CASSAGDTSYGYTF. DNA of the CDR3: TGTGCCAGCAGCGCGGGGGACACGTCTTATGGCTACACCTTC.

The chain uses TRBV30 and TRBJ1-5; 8 nucleotides match TRBD1. This CDR3 region has 14 residues. Per the germline V gene, CDR1 is GTSNPN and CDR2 is SVGIG (reference sequence). Trimming at V came to 2 bases and at J to 6 bases, leaving 6 bases not matched to a gene. In nucleotides, the CDR3 is TGTGCCTGGAGTTTGGGACAGGTAACTCAGCCCCAGCATTTT. Its protein is CAWSLGQVTQPQHF.

The chain employs TRBV27 and TRBJ2-2; D call uncertain. Germline V lookup: CDR1 MNHEY, CDR2 SMNVEV (reference sequence). V lost 3 bases and J lost 4, with 6 bases in between. The CDR3 is 13 residues long. CDR3: CASSLVVTGELFF. The CDR3 DNA sequence: TGTGCCAGCAGTTTGGTGGTCACCGGGGAGCTGTTTTTT.